The table lists the clone carrying this T cell receptor (beta chain) with many counts. Its antigen remains unknown. Time point: persistent/refractory GD, antithyroid drugs over 5 years with positive TRAb. Extracted RNA from PBMCs served as the source of the TCR library. The data stem from a study of regulatory T cells in long-lasting Graves disease. Study at large: It was over 5 years of antithyroid drugs, with positive TSH receptor antibodies, that meant persistent Graves' disease.

Notes on the study in general: Graves' patients with persistent disease showed TCR diversity lower than patients newly diagnosed. Peripheral blood alone, not thyroid tissue, underwent study.

Relying on iRepertoire HTBI primers and Arm-PCR of CDR3 regions, the team built TCR beta libraries. In the authors' methods: Identified segments across samples numbered approximately 62 TRBV and roughly 15 TRBJ. Each CDR3 protein gets one entry after TCRdb re-called the multiplex PCR reads with MiXCR. The V and J calls reflect TCRdb's pipeline rather than the authors' work. This sample has over 650,000 distinct CDR3 sequences; around 30% occur once, and the top ten carry around 42%. The sample here was peripheral blood mononuclear cells (PBMCs), taken when the disease was refractory, from a patient treated with antithyroid drugs. The sequence was obtained from a female donor with Graves disease.

This CDR3 is CSANQQIQETQYF. CDR3 nucleotide sequence: TGCAGTGCTAACCAACAGATACAAGAGACCCAGTACTTC. The chain recombines TRBV20-1 with TRBJ2-5; unclear D gene. V lost 4 bases to trimming and J lost 2 bases, with 11 bases between them. CDR1 and CDR2 (germline): DFQATT, SNEGSKA (reference sequence). CDR3 length: 13 amino acids.